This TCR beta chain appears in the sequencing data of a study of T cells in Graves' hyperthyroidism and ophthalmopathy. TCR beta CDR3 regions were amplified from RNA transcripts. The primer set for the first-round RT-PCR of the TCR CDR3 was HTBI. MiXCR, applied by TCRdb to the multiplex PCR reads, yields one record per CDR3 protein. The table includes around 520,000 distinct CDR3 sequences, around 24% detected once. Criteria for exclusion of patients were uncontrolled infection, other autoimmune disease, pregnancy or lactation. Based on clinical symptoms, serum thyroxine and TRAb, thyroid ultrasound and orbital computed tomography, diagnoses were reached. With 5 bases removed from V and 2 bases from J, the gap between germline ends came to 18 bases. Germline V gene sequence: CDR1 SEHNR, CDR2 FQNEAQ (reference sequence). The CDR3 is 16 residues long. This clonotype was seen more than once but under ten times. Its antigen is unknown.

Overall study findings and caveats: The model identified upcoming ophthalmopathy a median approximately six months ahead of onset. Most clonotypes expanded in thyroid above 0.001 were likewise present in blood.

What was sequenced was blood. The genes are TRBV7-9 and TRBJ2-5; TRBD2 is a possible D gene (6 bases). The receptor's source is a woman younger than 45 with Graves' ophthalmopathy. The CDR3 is CASSPGSPGLQETQYF. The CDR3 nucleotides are TGTGCCAGCAGCCCAGGGAGTCCGGGACTTCAAGAGACCCAGTACTTC.